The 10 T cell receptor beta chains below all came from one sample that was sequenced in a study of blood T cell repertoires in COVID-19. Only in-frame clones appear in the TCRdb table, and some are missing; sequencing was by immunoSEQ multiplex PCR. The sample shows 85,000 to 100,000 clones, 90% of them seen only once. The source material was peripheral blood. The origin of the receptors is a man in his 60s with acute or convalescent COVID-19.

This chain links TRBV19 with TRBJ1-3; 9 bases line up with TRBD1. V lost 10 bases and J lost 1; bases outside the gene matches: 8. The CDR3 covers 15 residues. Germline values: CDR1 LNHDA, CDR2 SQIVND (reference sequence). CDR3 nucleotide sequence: TGTGCCACAAACGTCGGGACAGGGTCTGGAAACACCATATATTTT. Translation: CATNVGTGSGNTIYF.

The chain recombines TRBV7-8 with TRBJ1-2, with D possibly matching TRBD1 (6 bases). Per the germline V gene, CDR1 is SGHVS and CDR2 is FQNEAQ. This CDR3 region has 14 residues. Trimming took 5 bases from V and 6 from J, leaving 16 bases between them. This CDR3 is CASSPREGGDGYTF. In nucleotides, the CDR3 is TGTGCCAGCAGCCCCCGGGAAGGGGGTGATGGCTACACCTTC. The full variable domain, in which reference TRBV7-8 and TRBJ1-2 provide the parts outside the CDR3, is GAGVSQSPRYKVAKRGQDVALRCDPISGHVSLFWYQQALGQGPEFLTYFQNEAQLDKSGLPSDRFFAERPEGSVSTLKIQRTQQEDSAVYLCASSPREGGDGYTFGSGTRLTVV.

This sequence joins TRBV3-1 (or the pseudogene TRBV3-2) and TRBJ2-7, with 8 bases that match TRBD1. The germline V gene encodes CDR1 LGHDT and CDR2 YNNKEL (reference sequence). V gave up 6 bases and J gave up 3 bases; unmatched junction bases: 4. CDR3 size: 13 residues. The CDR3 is CASSQTGGYEQYF. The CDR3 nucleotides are TGTGCCAGCAGTCAAACAGGGGGCTACGAGCAGTACTTC.

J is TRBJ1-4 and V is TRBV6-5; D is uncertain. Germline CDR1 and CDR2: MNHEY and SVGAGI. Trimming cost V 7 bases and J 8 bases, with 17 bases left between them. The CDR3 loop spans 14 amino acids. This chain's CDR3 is CASNSAVEGEKLFF. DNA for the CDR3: TGTGCCAGCAACAGCGCCGTGGAGGGAGAAAAACTGTTTTTT.

The CDR3 sequence is CASSHDPGEKLFF. The DNA of the CDR3 is TGTGCCAGCAGCCACGACCCAGGAGAAAAACTGTTTTTT. This sequence joins TRBV7-9 and TRBJ1-4; D remains ambiguous. CDR1 is SEHNR, CDR2 FQNEAQ, per germline (reference sequence). The length of the CDR3 is 13 residues. V gave up 5 bases and J gave up 8 bases, with 12 bases separating them.

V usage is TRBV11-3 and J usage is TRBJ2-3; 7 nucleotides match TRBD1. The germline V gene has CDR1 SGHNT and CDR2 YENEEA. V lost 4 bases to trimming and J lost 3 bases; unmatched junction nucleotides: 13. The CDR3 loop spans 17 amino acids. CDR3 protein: CASSSSLTGSRTDTQYF. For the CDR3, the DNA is TGTGCCAGCAGCTCCAGCCTGACAGGGAGCCGGACAGATACGCAGTATTTT.

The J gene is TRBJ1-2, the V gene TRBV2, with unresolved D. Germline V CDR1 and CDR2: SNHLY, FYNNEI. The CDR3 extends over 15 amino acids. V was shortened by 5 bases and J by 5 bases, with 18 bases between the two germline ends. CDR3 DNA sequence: TGTGCCAGCAGTCGACAAGGGAGCTTGGGGTATGGCTACACCTTC. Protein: CASSRQGSLGYGYTF.

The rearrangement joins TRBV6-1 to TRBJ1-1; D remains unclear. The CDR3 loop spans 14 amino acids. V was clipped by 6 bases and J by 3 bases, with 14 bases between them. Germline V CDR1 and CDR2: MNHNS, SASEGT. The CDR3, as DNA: TGTGCCAGCAGGCTACAGCGGGGAGACACTGAAGCTTTCTTT. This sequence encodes CASRLQRGDTEAFF.

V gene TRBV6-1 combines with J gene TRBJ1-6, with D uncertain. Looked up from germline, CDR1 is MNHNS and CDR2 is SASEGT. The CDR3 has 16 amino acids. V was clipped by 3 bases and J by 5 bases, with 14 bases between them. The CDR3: CASSEVALVNNSPLHF. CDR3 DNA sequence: TGTGCCAGCAGTGAGGTGGCCTTGGTCAATAATTCACCCCTCCACTTT.

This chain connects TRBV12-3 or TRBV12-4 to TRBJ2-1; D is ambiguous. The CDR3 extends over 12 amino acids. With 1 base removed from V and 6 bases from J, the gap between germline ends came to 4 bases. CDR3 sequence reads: CASSLDSNEQFF. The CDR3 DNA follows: TGTGCCAGCAGTTTAGACAGCAATGAGCAGTTCTTC.